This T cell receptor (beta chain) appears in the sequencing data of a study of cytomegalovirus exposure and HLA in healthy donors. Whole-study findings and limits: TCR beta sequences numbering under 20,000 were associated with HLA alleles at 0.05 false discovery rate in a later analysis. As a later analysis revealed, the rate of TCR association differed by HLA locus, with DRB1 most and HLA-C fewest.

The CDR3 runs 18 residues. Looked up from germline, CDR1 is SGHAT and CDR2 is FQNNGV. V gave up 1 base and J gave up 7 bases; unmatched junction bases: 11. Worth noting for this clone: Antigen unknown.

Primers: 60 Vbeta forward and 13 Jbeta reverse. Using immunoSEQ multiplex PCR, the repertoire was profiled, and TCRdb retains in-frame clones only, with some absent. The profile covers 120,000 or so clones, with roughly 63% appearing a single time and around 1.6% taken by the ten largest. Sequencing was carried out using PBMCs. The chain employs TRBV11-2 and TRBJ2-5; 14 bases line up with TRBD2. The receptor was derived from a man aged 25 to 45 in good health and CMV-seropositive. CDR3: CASSLVTSGGGVFWTQYF. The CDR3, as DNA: TGTGCCAGCAGCTTAGTGACTAGCGGGGGGGGAGTATTTTGGACCCAGTACTTC.